The T cell receptor beta chain under discussion was sequenced for a study of patients and donors after allogeneic stem cell transplantation. TCRdb ran MiXCR on the RT-PCR reads and lists one entry per CDR3 protein. The table lists tens of thousands of distinct CDR3 sequences, around 48% of them singletons. V was trimmed by 2 bases and J by 7 bases, leaving 12 bases between them. The V gene's germline CDR1 is ENHRY and CDR2 SYGVKD. The CDR3 covers 14 residues. This chain connects TRBV10-3 to TRBJ2-4; tentatively, D is TRBD1 (6 bases). Sequences were obtained from blood, either unsorted or a sorted T cell fraction (not recorded which). The clonotype originates from a human donor who was either an allogeneic HSCT recipient or a stem cell or donor lymphocyte infusion donor (not recorded which). It is not recorded whose cells these are; they may come from a transplant donor. The CDR3 coding sequence is TGTGCCATCAGTGAGCCCCAGGGGAAGAACATTCAGTACTTC. Translation: CAISEPQGKNIQYF.